This TCR beta chain was documented in a study of Ad26.COV2.S vaccination and SARS-CoV-2 variants. The overall study: Administration of Ad26.COV2.S was intramuscular, either once or twice 56 days apart.

A note on this clone: Its antigen is as yet unknown.

Study findings and constraints: Substantial breadth in spike-specific CD8+ and CD4+ T cell responses was reportedly seen after vaccination.

Trimming shortened V by 5 bases and J by 4 bases, and 15 bases separated the two germline ends. The CDR3 consists of 15 residues. From germline, CDR1 is SGHTA and CDR2 FQGNSA. Produced via immunoSEQ multiplex PCR; TCRdb's table is partial and in-frame only. The sample has around 340,000 clones, approximately 86% seen once. Treatment specified: some 20 received Ad26.COV2.S at low or high dose, single or two shots; about 5 received placebo; per-sample allocation not given. Sampling was done on day 63 after the first vaccine or placebo injection. This sequence was found in a person aged 18-65 years who received the Ad26.COV2.S COVID-19 vaccine or a placebo. The sample here was peripheral blood, taken in a trial of Ad26.COV2.S vaccine versus placebo. This chain uses TRBV7-2 with TRBJ1-5; no reliable D call. CDR3 DNA sequence: TGTGCCAGCAGCCCCCCCGGTTCAAATAATCAGCCCCAGCATTTT. It yields the protein CASSPPGSNNQPQHF.